This note documents a single T cell receptor beta chain sequence. CDR1 is SGHKS, CDR2 YYEKEE, per germline (reference sequence). V shed 1 base, J shed 1 base, and the junction held 2 bases outside the gene matches. There are 15 residues in the CDR3. Authors' methods: Quantification of nucleated cells was approximated via reference gene primer amplification. Sequencing used immunoSEQ multiplex PCR; TCRdb keeps in-frame clones, though not all of them. V, J and clone size reflect that table, while D and trimming were determined from the DNA. The sample consists of 150,000 to 200,000 clones, 87% of them appearing once. This entry is derived from a study of blood T cell repertoires in COVID-19. Study-wide context: COVID-19 samples collected from the United States, Italy and Spain covered acute and convalescent phases. Sources were T cells, B-cell-depleted T cells, or PBMCs; the material itself was cDNA or gDNA.

Material for sequencing was peripheral blood. V and J are TRBV5-5 and TRBJ2-7; 10 nucleotides align to TRBD1. This receptor was identified in a woman aged 18-29 years who had recovered from COVID-19. CDR3 DNA: TGTGCCAGCAGCTTGCGACAGGGGGCATCCTACGAGCAGTACTTC. This translates into CASSLRQGASYEQYF.